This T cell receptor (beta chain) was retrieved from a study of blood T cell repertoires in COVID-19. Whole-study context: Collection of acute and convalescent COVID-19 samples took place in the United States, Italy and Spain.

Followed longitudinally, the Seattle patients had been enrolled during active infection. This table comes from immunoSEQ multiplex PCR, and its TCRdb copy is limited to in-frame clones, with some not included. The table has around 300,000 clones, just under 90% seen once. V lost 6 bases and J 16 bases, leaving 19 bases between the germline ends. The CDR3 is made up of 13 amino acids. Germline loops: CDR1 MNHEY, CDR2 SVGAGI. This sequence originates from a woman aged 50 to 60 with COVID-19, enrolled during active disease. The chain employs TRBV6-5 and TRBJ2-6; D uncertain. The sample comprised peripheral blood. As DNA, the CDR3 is TGTGCCAGCAGGCTGGTCACTAACAAGGTACTGACTTTC. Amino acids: CASRLVTNKVLTF.